The T cell receptor (beta chain) described here comes from a study of blood T cell repertoires in COVID-19. Study overall: COVID-19 samples, acute and convalescent, were from the United States, Italy and Spain. The cDNA or gDNA used as material had been derived from T cells, B-cell-depleted T cells, or PBMCs.

The sample holds one count of this clone. Trimming stripped 0 bases from V and 4 bases from J, with 12 bases between. This CDR3 has 14 residues. In germline, CDR1 is GTSNPN, CDR2 SVGIG (reference sequence). Original methodology: Nucleated cell number was recorded as an estimate derived from reference gene primer amplification. Repertoires were generated with immunoSEQ multiplex PCR, while TCRdb's copy carries only in-frame clones and drops some. V and J calls and clone size are as listed in that table; D and trimming were resolved from the DNA. The sample has about 170,000 clones; roughly four fifths are singletons.

The sample taken for sequencing was peripheral blood. This sequence originates from a human donor with acute or convalescent COVID-19. The donor label of this sample is uncertain. The chain is built from TRBV30 and TRBJ1-2; unclear D gene. CDR3 in DNA: TGTGCCTGGAGTGTGCGGGTAGACGCCTATGGCTACACCTTC. It codes for CAWSVRVDAYGYTF. Together with reference TRBV30 and TRBJ1-2, the CDR3 gives the full variable domain: SQTIHQWPATLVQPVGSPLSLECTVEGTSNPNLYWYRQAAGRGLQLLFYSVGIGQISSEVPQNLSASRPQDRQFILSSKKLLLSDSGFYLCAWSVRVDAYGYTFGSGTRLTVV.